The 25 T cell receptor beta chains given below trace back to one sample, sequenced in a study of T cell responses to AZD1222 COVID-19 vaccine. Method: immunoSEQ multiplex PCR; TCRdb's copy keeps in-frame clones and lacks some. Here the sample spans about 99,000 clones, about 93% being singletons. Here the sequenced sample was peripheral blood, taken on day 0 of AZD1222 vaccination. The receptor set was obtained from an adult in good health.

V and J are TRBV10-2 and TRBJ2-7, with D perhaps given as TRBD1 or TRBD2 (5 bases each). The CDR3 consists of 18 residues. The ends were cut back, 3 bases at V and 0 bases at J, with 21 bases in the middle. The germline V gene has CDR1 WSHSY and CDR2 SAAADI. The chain's CDR3 is CASSDADYGTESSYEQYF. CDR3 nucleotides: TGCGCCAGCAGTGACGCCGATTACGGGACGGAAAGCTCCTACGAGCAGTACTTC.

V and J are TRBV10-3 and TRBJ2-3; 13 bases are shared with TRBD2. Germline assignment: CDR1 ENHRY and CDR2 SYGVKD. The CDR3 has 15 amino acids. Unmatched junction bases numbered 0, after V lost 2 bases and J lost 4 bases. CDR3 sequence: CAISEGLAGADTQYF. Here the CDR3 DNA reads TGTGCCATCAGTGAGGGACTAGCGGGAGCAGATACGCAGTATTTT.

The chain couples TRBV9 to TRBJ2-7, with D possibly TRBD2 on 5 matching bases. CDR3 size: 14 residues. The germline CDR1 and CDR2 sequences are SGDLS and YYNGEE. Trimming stripped 0 bases from V and 6 bases from J, with 13 bases between. CDR3: CASSVDPIAREQYF. DNA of the CDR3: TGTGCCAGCAGCGTAGACCCTATAGCGCGCGAGCAGTACTTC.

V usage is TRBV6-1 and J usage is TRBJ1-3, with 7 bases identical to TRBD1. Germline trimming cut 3 bases from V and 0 bases from J; bases unmatched to any gene: 2. The CDR3 is made up of 15 amino acids. Looked up from germline, CDR1 is MNHNS and CDR2 is SASEGT. This CDR3 is CASSDRGISGNTIYF. The CDR3 DNA is TGTGCCAGCAGTGACAGGGGGATCTCTGGAAACACCATATATTTT.

The rearrangement links TRBV27 to TRBJ2-2; D gene uncertain. Per the germline V gene, CDR1 is MNHEY and CDR2 is SMNVEV (reference sequence). Trimming removed 0 bases from V and 0 bases from J, with 8 bases in between. This CDR3 has 16 residues. Here the CDR3 reads CASSLSPGANTGELFF. The CDR3 DNA reads TGTGCCAGCAGTTTATCTCCAGGCGCGAACACCGGGGAGCTGTTTTTT.

The chain uses TRBV6-1 and TRBJ1-5, with TRBD1 as a possible D gene (5 bases). The germline V gene has CDR1 MNHNS and CDR2 SASEGT. V was cut by 1 base and J by 4 bases, with 11 bases left in between. CDR3 length: 15 residues. CDR3 nucleotide sequence: TGTGCCAGCAGTGAAGGCCCGGGGGGAAATCAGCCCCAGCATTTT. Encoded protein: CASSEGPGGNQPQHF.

The chain uses TRBV10-3 and TRBJ2-7; 11 bases line up with TRBD2. V lost 2 bases, J lost 4 bases, and 7 bases stayed unmatched. Germline loops: CDR1 ENHRY, CDR2 SYGVKD. CDR3 length: 16 amino acids. The CDR3 spells CAISEQLAGASYEQYF. The CDR3 DNA follows: TGTGCCATCAGTGAGCAACTAGCGGGAGCTTCGTACGAGCAGTACTTC.

The rearrangement uses TRBV16 and TRBJ1-2; TRBD1 is a possible D gene (5 bases). The germline V gene has CDR1 KGHSY and CDR2 FQNENV. V lost 0 bases to trimming and J lost 3 bases, with 11 bases between them. The CDR3 runs to 15 residues. CDR3 in DNA: TGTGCCAGCAGCCAATCCACACAGGCCTACTATGGCTACACCTTC. Translating it yields CASSQSTQAYYGYTF.

J is TRBJ2-5 and V is TRBV30, with 16 bases fitting TRBD2. CDR3 length: 15 residues. The junction had 2 bases not matched to a gene; V was cut back by 0 bases and J by 7 bases. Germline assignment: CDR1 GTSNPN and CDR2 SVGIG (reference sequence). The CDR3 loop reads CAWSVGTSGRGTQYF. The DNA for the CDR3 is TGTGCCTGGAGTGTGGGGACTAGCGGGAGGGGGACCCAGTACTTC.

Points on this clone: At one end the junction does not follow the germline gene, possibly because of a read error. V is TRBV7-7 and J is TRBJ2-5, with D tentatively TRBD1 or TRBD2 (7 bases each). The CDR3 sequence is 15 residues long. Germline loops: CDR1 SSHAT, CDR2 FNYEAQ (reference sequence). CDR3 coding DNA: TGTGCTAGCAGCTTAGGGAGGGACAGACAAGAGACCCAGTACTTC. Translated, it gives CASSLGRDRQETQYF.

The chain couples TRBV9 to TRBJ1-4; 7 positions match TRBD1. Germline trimming cut 0 bases from V and 3 bases from J; bases unmatched to any gene: 5. The CDR3 sequence is 16 residues long. Germline CDR1 is SGDLS and CDR2 is YYNGEE. For the CDR3, the DNA is TGTGCCAGCAGCGTAGCTGGGGGGACAGCTAATGAAAAACTGTTTTTT. This encodes CASSVAGGTANEKLFF. Variable domain in full (rest from reference TRBV9 and TRBJ1-4): DSGVTQTPKHLITATGQRVTLRCSPRSGDLSVYWYQQSLDQGLQFLIQYYNGEERAKGNILERFSAQQFPDLHSELNLSSLELGDSALYFCASSVAGGTANEKLFFGSGTQLSVL.

The J gene is TRBJ2-1, the V gene TRBV5-4; unclear D gene. The CDR3 covers 14 residues. Germline V gene lookup returns CDR1 SGHNT and CDR2 YYREEE (reference sequence). The V end lost 2 bases, the J end lost 7 bases, and 13 bases lay between the germline ends. CDR3 sequence reads: CASSFLADSNEQFF. The CDR3 nucleotides are TGTGCCAGCAGCTTCCTTGCGGATAGTAATGAGCAGTTCTTC.

This clone was recorded only once. This chain links TRBV18 with TRBJ2-3; D ambiguous. Germline V gene lookup returns CDR1 KGHSH and CDR2 LQKENI. Trimming removed 6 bases from V and 0 bases from J, with 16 bases in between. The CDR3 covers 16 residues. The CDR3 nucleotides read TGTGCCAGCTCTCCCCCATTGGCAGCTAGCACAGATACGCAGTATTTT. Residues: CASSPPLAASTDTQYF.

This chain joins TRBV6-2 or TRBV6-3 and TRBJ2-1; TRBD2 is a possible D gene (6 bases). With 5 bases removed from V and 5 bases from J, the gap between germline ends came to 19 bases. The germline CDR1 and CDR2 sequences are MNHEY and SVGEGT. The CDR3 has 16 amino acids. The chain's CDR3 is CASSQRLVLRHNEQFF. In nucleotides, the CDR3 is TGTGCCAGCAGTCAAAGACTAGTTCTACGGCACAATGAGCAGTTCTTC.

J is TRBJ2-7 and V is TRBV18, with 12 bases matching TRBD2. J gave up 5 bases and V 10 bases, and 12 bases lay outside the gene matches. The CDR3 runs to 15 residues. Germline V gene lookup returns CDR1 KGHSH and CDR2 LQKENI. CDR3 DNA: TGTGCCACACAAAAGACTAGCGGGAGTTCTAACGAGCAGTACTTC. Its translation is CATQKTSGSSNEQYF.

This chain connects TRBV5-4 to TRBJ1-1; maybe TRBD1 (6 bases). The V and J ends lost 4 bases and 3 bases respectively, with 19 bases between them. The CDR3 runs to 16 residues. Germline V gives CDR1 SGHNT, CDR2 YYREEE (reference sequence). The CDR3 here is CASSGRSGGHDTEAFF. CDR3 nucleotides: TGTGCCAGCAGCGGCCGATCTGGGGGACATGACACTGAAGCTTTCTTT.

The chain combines TRBV6-5 with TRBJ1-2, with 9 bases identical to TRBD1. The CDR3 is made up of 15 amino acids. Unmatched junction bases numbered 13, after V lost 7 bases and J lost 7 bases. Germline lookup yields CDR1 MNHEY and CDR2 SVGAGI. Here the CDR3 reads CASTLSGQGLGGYTF. CDR3 in DNA: TGTGCCAGCACCCTATCGGGACAGGGCCTGGGTGGCTACACCTTC.

The chain employs TRBV4-2 and TRBJ1-5; possible D gene TRBD1, 5 bases. The germline gives CDR1 LGHNA, CDR2 YNFKEQ. V was cut by 1 base and J by 7 bases, with 11 bases left in between. The CDR3 is made up of 14 amino acids. CDR3 bases: TGTGCCAGCAGCCAAGTTAGGGGAAGACAGCCCCAGCATTTT. Translating gives CASSQVRGRQPQHF.

This chain links TRBV28 with TRBJ1-4; unclear D gene. This CDR3 comprises 13 residues. Germline V gene data show CDR1 as MDHEN and CDR2 as SYDVKM. The ends were cut back, 1 base at V and 10 bases at J, with 10 bases in the middle. The CDR3 DNA reads as TGTGCCAGCAGTTTATCCCTTGGGATAAAACTGTTTTTT. This codes for CASSLSLGIKLFF. The entire variable domain, with the rest obtained from reference TRBV28 and TRBJ1-4, is as follows: DVKVTQSSRYLVKRTGEKVFLECVQDMDHENMFWYRQDPGLGLRLIYFSYDVKMKEKGDIPEGYSVSREKKERFSLILESASTNQTSMYLCASSLSLGIKLFFGSGTQLSVL.

The gene calls are TRBV18 and TRBJ2-7; the match to TRBD1 covers 7 bases. The CDR3 length is 13 residues. V was clipped by 4 bases and J by 7 bases; unmatched bases: 7. Germline V gives CDR1 KGHSH, CDR2 LQKENI. The CDR3 nucleotides are TGTGCCAGCTCACGGGACAGCCTGGGTGAGCAGTACTTC. Residues: CASSRDSLGEQYF. Complete variable domain (other parts from reference TRBV18 and TRBJ2-7): NAGVMQNPRHLVRRRGQEARLRCSPMKGHSHVYWYRQLPEEGLKFMVYLQKENIIDESGMPKERFSAEFPKEGPSILRIQQVVRGDSAAYFCASSRDSLGEQYFGPGTRLTVT.

The rearrangement joins TRBV12-3 or TRBV12-4 to TRBJ2-3; no firm D call. V lost 7 bases, J lost 2 bases, and 10 bases lay in between. This CDR3 spans 13 amino acids. As DNA, the CDR3 is TGTGCCAGCACCCCGGATTTCACAGATACGCAGTATTTT. Translation gives CASTPDFTDTQYF.

The CDR3 is CASSYGRVGGTDTQYF. The CDR3 nucleotides read TGTGCCAGCAGTTACGGGCGGGTCGGGGGCACAGATACGCAGTATTTT. V and J are TRBV6-5 and TRBJ2-3; D is perhaps TRBD2 (5 bases). In germline, CDR1 is MNHEY, CDR2 SVGAGI. Trimming pared 2 bases from V and 1 base from J, leaving 13 bases between. The CDR3 extends over 16 amino acids.

V and J are TRBV28 and TRBJ1-1, with unresolved D. The CDR3 totals 13 residues. Germline V gene data show CDR1 as MDHEN and CDR2 as SYDVKM. V lost 5 bases and J lost 7, with 14 bases in between. CDR3 DNA: TGTGCCAGCAGTAAACTCGGCGGTTTTGAAGCTTTCTTT. Its protein product is CASSKLGGFEAFF.

The chain links TRBV19 to TRBJ2-2; no reliable D call. V dropped 7 bases and J dropped 6 bases, with 9 bases sitting between them. Germline V gene sequence: CDR1 LNHDA, CDR2 SQIVND (reference sequence). This CDR3 is built from 12 residues. CDR3: CASNQEPGELFF. The CDR3 bases are TGTGCCAGTAACCAGGAGCCCGGGGAGCTGTTTTTT. The whole variable domain, filled in from reference TRBV19 and TRBJ2-2, reads DGGITQSPKYLFRKEGQNVTLSCEQNLNHDAMYWYRQDPGQGLRLIYYSQIVNDFQKGDIAEGYSVSREKKESFPLTVTSAQKNPTAFYLCASNQEPGELFFGEGSRLTVL.

The chain links TRBV7-9 to TRBJ1-4, with a tentative D call TRBD1 (6 bases). In germline, CDR1 is SEHNR, CDR2 FQNEAQ (reference sequence). V was pared by 3 bases and J by 4 bases, with 12 bases between. The CDR3 is 15 amino acids. CDR3 amino acids: CASSLSPRGNEKLFF. CDR3 in DNA: TGTGCCAGCAGCTTGTCCCCCAGGGGTAATGAAAAACTGTTTTTT.